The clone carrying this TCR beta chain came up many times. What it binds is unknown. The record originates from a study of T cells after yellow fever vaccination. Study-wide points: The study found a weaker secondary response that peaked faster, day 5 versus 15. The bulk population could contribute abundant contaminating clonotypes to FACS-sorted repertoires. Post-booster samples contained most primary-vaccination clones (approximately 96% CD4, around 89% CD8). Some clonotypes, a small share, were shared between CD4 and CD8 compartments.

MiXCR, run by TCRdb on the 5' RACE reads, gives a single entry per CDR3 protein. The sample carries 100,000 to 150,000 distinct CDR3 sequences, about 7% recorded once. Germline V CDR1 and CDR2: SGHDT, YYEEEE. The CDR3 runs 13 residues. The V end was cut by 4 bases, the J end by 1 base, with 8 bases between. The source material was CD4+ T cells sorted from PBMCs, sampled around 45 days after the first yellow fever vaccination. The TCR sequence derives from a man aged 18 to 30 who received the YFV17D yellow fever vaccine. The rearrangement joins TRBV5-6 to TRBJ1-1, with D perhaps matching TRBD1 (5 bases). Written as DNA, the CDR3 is TGTGCCAGCAGCCTGGGACCGAACACTGAAGCTTTCTTT. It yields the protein CASSLGPNTEAFF.